The clone carrying this T cell receptor (beta chain) was observed a handful of times. Its target is not known. TCRdb called the 5' RACE reads again in MiXCR, with one record for every CDR3 protein. Of fewer than 600,000 distinct CDR3 sequences listed, about a fifth are singletons. Trimming left V 3 bases short and J 4 bases short, with 6 bases between. CDR1 and CDR2 (germline): DFQATT, SNEGSKA (reference sequence). CDR3 length: 11 amino acids. This sample is drawn from a study of T-cell memory formation after mild COVID-19. Findings and limits, study-wide: Memory from before infection featured some responding clones, which suggests cross-reactive memory joined. Day 37-peaking second-wave clones had unconfirmed SARS-CoV-2 specificity.

The sample comprised PBMCs or a T cell subset sorted from them (not recorded which). This TCR was sampled from an adult woman who had mild COVID-19 (a few samples of this study predate the infection). Cell type and time point are not known. V usage is TRBV20-1 and J usage is TRBJ2-5; no clear D. The CDR3 reads CSARARETQYF. CDR3 coding DNA: TGCAGTGCTAGGGCCAGAGAGACCCAGTACTTC.